Listed below are T cell receptor beta chains from one sample, sequenced in a study of vaccination effects on CD4 cells after COVID-19. The protocol was immunoSEQ multiplex PCR, while the TCRdb copy is restricted to in-frame clones and leaves out a portion. The repertoire includes 17,000 or so clones, 65% to 75% of them detected once, and 20% to 25% sits in the top ten. No cognate antigen is known for these TCRs. The specimen was CD4+ T cells from PBMCs cultured with SARS-CoV-2 spike peptides, collected after COVID-19 vaccination. These receptors were obtained from a human donor who had a prior SARS-CoV-2 infection. Each CDR3 is given with its conserved first and last residue. The order of the fields is J gene, clone size, V gene, D gene, CDR3 DNA, CDR3 protein. D genes are given only for firm matches. Where a row states a size, it is once, few, many or the class of an expanded clone; other rows omit it.

>TRBJ2-7|few|TRBV4-1|TRBD2
TGCGCCAGCAGCCTTGAGTGGGCGGGAGGATGGGAGCAGTACTTC
CASSLEWAGGWEQYF
>TRBJ2-3|few|TRBV7-2|.
TGTGCCAGCAGCTCTATGGACACCACAGATACGCAGTATTTT
CASSSMDTTDTQYF
>TRBJ1-2|.|TRBV18|.
TGTGCCAGCTCAAATGGACCGGTCTATGGCTACACCTTC
CASSNGPVYGYTF
>TRBJ2-7|few|TRBV12-5|TRBD1
TGTGCTAGTGGTTTGGTACTAACCGGGGACAGCTCCTACGAGCAGTACTTC
CASGLVLTGDSSYEQYF
>TRBJ2-1|.|TRBV27|.
TGTGCCAGCAGTTTTGCTACACCCTACAATGAGCAGTTCTTC
CASSFATPYNEQFF
>TRBJ2-1|.|TRBV11-2|.
TGTGCCAGCAGCCCCCCCCACCAGGGCTCCTACAATGAGCAGTTCTTC
CASSPPHQGSYNEQFF
>TRBJ2-2|.|TRBV18|.
TGTGCCAGCTCACCGTTGGGGTCCAGAACGAACACCGGGGAGCTGTTTTTT
CASSPLGSRTNTGELFF
>TRBJ2-1|.|TRBV7-8|.
TGTGCCAGCAGCTTAATTGAGGGGACCGAGCAGTTCTTC
CASSLIEGTEQFF
>TRBJ2-7|.|TRBV7-3|.
TGTGCCAGCAGCTTATTAGGAGGGTCTACCTACGAGCAGTACTTC
CASSLLGGSTYEQYF
>TRBJ2-7|.|TRBV15|.
TGTGCCACCAGCAGAGCGCACGGCGAGCAGTACTTC
CATSRAHGEQYF
>TRBJ1-2|.|TRBV5-6|TRBD1
TGTGCCAGCAGCAAACGGGACAGGGACTATGGCTACACCTTC
CASSKRDRDYGYTF
>TRBJ1-2|medium-sized|TRBV9|TRBD1
TGTGCCAGCAGCCTCACAGGGGGTAGTATCTATGGCTACACCTTC
CASSLTGGSIYGYTF
>TRBJ2-7|.|TRBV7-6|.
TGTGCCAGCAGCTTAGCGGAGGATTCGGGACTGGTTTTCGGCGAGCAGTACTTC
CASSLAEDSGLVFGEQYF
>TRBJ1-6|.|TRBV6-2/TRBV6-3|.
TGTGCCAGCAGTTATTTTCCAGGAACCATCAATTCACCCCTCCACTTT
CASSYFPGTINSPLHF
>TRBJ2-1|.|TRBV27|.
TGTGCCAGCAGTTTAGGGGACGTGCAGTTCTTC
CASSLGDVQFF
>TRBJ2-1|.|TRBV15|.
TGTGCCACCAGCAGAGATGGCAGGGGCTCCTACAATGAGCAGTTCTTC
CATSRDGRGSYNEQFF
>TRBJ2-1|.|TRBV5-1|.
TGCGCCAGCAGCTTGGAGTTCAGGGCCTACAATGAGCAGTTCTTC
CASSLEFRAYNEQFF